This T cell receptor (beta chain) was identified in a study of identical twins. Template switching added a universal primer site, and cDNA bore unique molecular identifiers. MiXCR, run by TCRdb on the 5' RACE reads, gives a single entry per CDR3 protein. The table includes about 530,000 distinct CDR3 sequences, more than 20% detected once. Healthy Caucasians alone served as donors. These data also formed part of another study, on yellow fever vaccine responses in identical twins.

The sample taken for sequencing was CD4+ T cells sorted from blood. The receptor comes from a woman younger than 30 in good health.

This CDR3 reads CASTSSGGGEQYF. CDR3 nucleotide sequence: TGTGCCAGCACCTCTAGCGGAGGGGGCGAGCAGTACTTC. V and J are TRBV9 and TRBJ2-7, with D tentatively TRBD2 (7 bases). The CDR3 is 13 residues long. V was trimmed by 6 bases and J by 6 bases, leaving 16 bases between them. The germline gives CDR1 SGDLS, CDR2 YYNGEE.